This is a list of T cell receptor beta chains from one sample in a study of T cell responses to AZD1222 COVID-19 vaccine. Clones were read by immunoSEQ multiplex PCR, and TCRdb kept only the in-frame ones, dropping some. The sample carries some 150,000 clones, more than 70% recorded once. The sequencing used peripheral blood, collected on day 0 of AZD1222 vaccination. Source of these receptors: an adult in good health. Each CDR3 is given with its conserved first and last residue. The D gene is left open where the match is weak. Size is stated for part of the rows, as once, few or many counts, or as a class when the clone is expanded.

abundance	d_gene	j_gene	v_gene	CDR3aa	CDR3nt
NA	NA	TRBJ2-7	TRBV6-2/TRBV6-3	CASSPLPPGSYEQYF	TGTGCCAGCAGTCCACTACCTCCCGGGAGCTACGAGCAGTACTTC
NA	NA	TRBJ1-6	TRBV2	CASRPDSGYNSPLHF	TGTGCCAGCAGACCCGACAGCGGCTATAATTCACCCCTCCACTTT
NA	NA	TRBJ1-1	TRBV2	CASSEPRGGVSTEAFF	TGTGCCAGCAGTGAACCAAGGGGGGGTGTAAGTACTGAAGCTTTCTTT
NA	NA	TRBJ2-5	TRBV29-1	CSVEVTGPETQYF	TGCAGCGTTGAGGTGACGGGTCCCGAGACCCAGTACTTC
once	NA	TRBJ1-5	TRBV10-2	CASSGWAEQPQHF	TGCGCCAGCAGTGGGTGGGCAGAGCAGCCCCAGCATTTT
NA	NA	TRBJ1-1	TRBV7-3	CASSLGGFGTEAFF	TGTGCCAGCAGCTTAGGGGGGTTTGGGACTGAAGCTTTCTTT
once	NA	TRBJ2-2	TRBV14	CASSPQSTGELFF	TGTGCCAGCAGCCCCCAGAGTACCGGGGAGCTGTTTTTT
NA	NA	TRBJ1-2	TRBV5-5	CASSWGGYGYTF	TGTGCCAGCAGCTGGGGGGGCTATGGCTACACCTTC
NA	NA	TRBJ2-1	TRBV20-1	CSAWGSLEQFF	TGCAGTGCGTGGGGGTCCCTTGAGCAGTTCTTC
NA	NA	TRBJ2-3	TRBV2	CASSEEGYETDTQYF	TGTGCCAGCAGTGAAGAAGGGTACGAAACAGATACGCAGTATTTT
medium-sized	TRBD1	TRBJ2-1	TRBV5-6	CASSSPSGQYDNEQFF	TGTGCCAGCAGCTCGCCTTCGGGACAGTACGACAATGAGCAGTTCTTC
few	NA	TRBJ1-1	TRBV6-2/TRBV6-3	CASSYGRLGQGLF	TGTGCCAGCAGTTACGGTCGGCTTGGCCAGGGATTATTT
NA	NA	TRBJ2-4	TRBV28	CASSQHNGNKNIQYF	TGTGCCAGCAGTCAACACAATGGGAACAAAAACATTCAGTACTTC
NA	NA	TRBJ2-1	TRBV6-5	CASPRTYNEQFF	TGTGCGAGCCCCCGTACCTACAATGAGCAGTTCTTC
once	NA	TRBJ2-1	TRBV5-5	CASSLLGGYNEQFF	TGTGCCAGCAGCCTCCTCGGGGGTTACAATGAGCAGTTCTTC
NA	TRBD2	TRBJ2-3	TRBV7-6	CASSSTSGRADTQYF	TGTGCCAGCAGCTCAACTAGCGGGAGGGCAGATACGCAGTATTTT
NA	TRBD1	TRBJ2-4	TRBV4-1	CASSHLGQEKAKNIQYF	TGCGCCAGCAGCCACTTAGGACAGGAAAAAGCCAAAAACATTCAGTACTTC
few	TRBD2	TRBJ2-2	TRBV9	CASSGKAGVYTGELFF	TGTGCCAGCAGCGGGAAAGCGGGAGTTTACACCGGGGAGCTGTTTTTT
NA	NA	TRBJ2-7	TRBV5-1	CASSRGQAYSYEQYF	TGCGCCAGCAGCCGGGGCCAGGCATACTCCTACGAGCAGTACTTC
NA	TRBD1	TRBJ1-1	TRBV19	CASSDPGQGDTEAFF	TGTGCCAGTAGTGACCCGGGACAGGGCGACACTGAAGCTTTCTTT
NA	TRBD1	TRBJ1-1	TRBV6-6	CASSFQTGAGTEAFF	TGTGCCAGCAGTTTCCAGACAGGGGCGGGCACTGAAGCTTTCTTT
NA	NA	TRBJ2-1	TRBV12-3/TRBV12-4	CASSLSQIRQFF	TGTGCCAGCAGTTTATCCCAAATTAGGCAGTTCTTC
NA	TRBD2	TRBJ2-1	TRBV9	CASSKDQRGPYNEQFF	TGTGCCAGCAGCAAAGACCAGCGGGGACCCTACAATGAGCAGTTCTTC
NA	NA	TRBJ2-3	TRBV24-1	CATSDPTRDTQYF	TGTGCCACCAGTGACCCTACTAGGGATACGCAGTATTTT
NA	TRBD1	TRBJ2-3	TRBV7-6	CASSIRTGKGATDTQYF	TGTGCCAGCAGCATCAGGACAGGGAAGGGGGCCACAGATACGCAGTATTTT
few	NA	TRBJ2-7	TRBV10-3	CAIRLGTSSSYEQYF	TGTGCCATCAGATTGGGCACCAGCAGCTCCTACGAGCAGTACTTC
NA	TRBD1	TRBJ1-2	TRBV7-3	CASSSGQGYGYTF	TGTGCCAGCAGCTCCGGACAGGGCTATGGCTACACCTTC
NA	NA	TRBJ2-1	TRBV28	CASSSNYYSYNEQFF	TGTGCCAGCAGCTCGAACTACTACTCCTACAATGAGCAGTTCTTC
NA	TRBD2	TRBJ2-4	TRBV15	CATSRAGGIAKNIQYF	TGTGCCACCAGCAGAGCGGGAGGTATAGCCAAAAACATTCAGTACTTC
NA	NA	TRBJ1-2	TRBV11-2	CASSSPQGIQAHYTF	TGTGCCAGCAGCTCACCACAGGGAATACAGGCTCACTACACCTTC
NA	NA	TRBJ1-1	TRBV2	CASIRGWRTEAFF	TGTGCCAGCATAAGGGGATGGAGGACTGAAGCTTTCTTT
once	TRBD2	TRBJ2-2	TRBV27	CASSLFPSGSFSGELFF	TGTGCCAGCAGTTTATTCCCTAGCGGGAGTTTCTCCGGGGAGCTGTTTTTT
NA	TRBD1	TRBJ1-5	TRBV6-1	CASSGGTGESNQPQHF	TGTGCCAGCAGTGGAGGGACAGGTGAAAGCAATCAGCCCCAGCATTTT
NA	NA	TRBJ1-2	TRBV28	CASGGAWGGLDGYTF	TGTGCCAGCGGGGGAGCCTGGGGCGGTCTTGATGGCTACACCTTC
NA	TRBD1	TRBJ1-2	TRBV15	CATSREQGAYGYTF	TGTGCCACCAGCAGAGAACAGGGGGCTTATGGCTACACCTTC
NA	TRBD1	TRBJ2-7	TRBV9	CASTEGDSDMYEQYF	TGTGCCAGCACCGAAGGGGACAGCGACATGTACGAGCAGTACTTC
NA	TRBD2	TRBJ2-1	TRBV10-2	CATTAPSGGFNNEQFF	TGCGCCACCACCGCTCCCTCGGGGGGTTTCAACAATGAGCAGTTCTTC
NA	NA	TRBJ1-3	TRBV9	CASSVDPGTGNTIYF	TGTGCCAGCAGCGTAGATCCAGGGACGGGAAACACCATATATTTT
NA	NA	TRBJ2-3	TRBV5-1	CASSLAGLGTDTQYF	TGCGCCAGCAGCTTGGCGGGGTTAGGGACAGATACGCAGTATTTT
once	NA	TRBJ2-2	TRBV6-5	CASNSLTVNTGELFF	TGTGCCAGCAACTCACTTACAGTGAACACCGGGGAGCTGTTTTTT